The source of this T cell receptor (beta chain) is a study of blood T cell repertoires in COVID-19. Study-wide context: The samples span acute and convalescent COVID-19 from the United States, Italy and Spain. T cells, B-cell-depleted T cells, or PBMCs provided the cDNA or gDNA that served as material.

Germline lookup yields CDR1 SGDLS and CDR2 YYNGEE. The CDR3 spans 16 residues. The V end was cut by 4 bases, the J end by 5 bases, with 21 bases between. Patients at the Seattle site were enrolled during active infection and followed longitudinally. In the original processing: For nucleated cells, counts were estimated from reference gene primer amplification. Some clones are missing from TCRdb's copy, which holds only in-frame ones; the method was immunoSEQ multiplex PCR. V and J calls and clone size follow that table, whereas D and trimming were derived from the DNA. The data contain 380,000 or so clones, 80% to 90% of them singletons.

The receptor was derived from an older woman with COVID-19, enrolled during active disease. The chain recombines TRBV9 with TRBJ2-5; maybe TRBD2 (6 bases). Material for sequencing was peripheral blood. The CDR3 DNA follows: TGTGCCAGCAGCCTACCATCGACTAGTCGGTGGGAGACCCAGTACTTC. This encodes CASSLPSTSRWETQYF.